This passage covers 3 T cell receptor beta chains from one sample sequenced in a study of OX40 agonist ivuxolimab in advanced cancers. Generated by immunoSEQ multiplex PCR, the TCRdb table keeps only in-frame clones and is missing some. The table has tens of thousands of clones, approximately 80% seen once. The starting material was CD4+ or CD8+ T cells sorted from blood, obtained in a trial of the OX40 agonist ivuxolimab. The source of these receptors is an adult with an advanced solid tumor such as melanoma, head and neck, liver or kidney cancer.

The chain couples TRBV6-1 to TRBJ2-3; TRBD2 aligns across 8 bases. CDR1 and CDR2 from the germline V gene are MNHNS and SASEGT. The CDR3 has 19 amino acids. J lost 8 bases, V lost 2 bases, and 21 bases had no gene match. DNA of the CDR3: TGTGCCAGCAGTGAATGGTTCCCGGGACTCTCTCCGGCGGGGGGTACGCAGTATTTT. Residues: CASSEWFPGLSPAGGTQYF.

Notes on this clone: This likely traces to a read error, being one base from a far larger clone. Likely a read error: the CDR3 ends without its conserved phenylalanine or tryptophan. The V gene is TRBV27, the J gene TRBJ1-6; D unclear. The length of the CDR3 is 13 residues. V lost 5 bases and J 14 bases, leaving 16 bases between the germline ends. The germline V gene has CDR1 MNHEY and CDR2 SMNVEV (reference sequence). Here the CDR3 reads CASSNLAGDTLHL. The CDR3 DNA sequence: TGTGCCAGCAGTAATCTTGCTGGCGACACCCTCCACCTT.

The gene calls are TRBV4-3 and TRBJ1-4, with 9 bases identical to TRBD1. Trimming took 5 bases from V and 5 from J; bases not matched to a gene: 3. The CDR3 runs 14 residues. The germline gives CDR1 LGHNA, CDR2 YSLEER. The DNA of the CDR3 is TGCGCCAGCAGCGGGACAGGGTCGAATGAAAAACTGTTTTTT. The encoded protein is CASSGTGSNEKLFF.